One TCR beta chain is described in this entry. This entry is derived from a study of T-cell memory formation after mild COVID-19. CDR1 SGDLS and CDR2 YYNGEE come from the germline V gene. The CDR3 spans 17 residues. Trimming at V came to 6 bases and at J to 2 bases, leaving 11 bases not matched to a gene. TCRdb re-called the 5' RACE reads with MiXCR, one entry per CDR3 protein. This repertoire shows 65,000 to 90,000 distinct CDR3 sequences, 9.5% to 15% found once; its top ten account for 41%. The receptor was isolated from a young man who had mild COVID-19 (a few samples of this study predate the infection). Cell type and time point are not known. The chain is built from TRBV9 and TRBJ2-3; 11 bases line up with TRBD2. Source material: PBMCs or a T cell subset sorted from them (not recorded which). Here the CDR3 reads CASKKRGTSGFTDTQYF. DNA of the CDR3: TGTGCCAGCAAGAAAAGGGGGACTAGCGGTTTCACAGATACGCAGTATTTT.